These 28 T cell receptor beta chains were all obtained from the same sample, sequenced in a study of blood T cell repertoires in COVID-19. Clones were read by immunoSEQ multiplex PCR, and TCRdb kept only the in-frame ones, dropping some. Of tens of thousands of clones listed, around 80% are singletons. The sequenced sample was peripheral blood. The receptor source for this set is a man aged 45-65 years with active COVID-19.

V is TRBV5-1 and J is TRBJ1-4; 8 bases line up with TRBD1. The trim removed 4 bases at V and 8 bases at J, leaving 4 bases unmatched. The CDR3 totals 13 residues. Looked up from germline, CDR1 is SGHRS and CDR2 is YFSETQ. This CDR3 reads CASSLRTGEKLFF. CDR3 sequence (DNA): TGCGCCAGCAGCCTCAGGACAGGGGAAAAACTGTTTTTT.

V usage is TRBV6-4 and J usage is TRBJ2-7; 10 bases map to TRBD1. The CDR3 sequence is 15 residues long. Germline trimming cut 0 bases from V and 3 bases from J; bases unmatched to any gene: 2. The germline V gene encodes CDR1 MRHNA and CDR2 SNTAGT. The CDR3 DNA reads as TGTGCCAGCAGTGACTCAGGGACAGGGGTCTACGAGCAGTACTTC. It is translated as CASSDSGTGVYEQYF.

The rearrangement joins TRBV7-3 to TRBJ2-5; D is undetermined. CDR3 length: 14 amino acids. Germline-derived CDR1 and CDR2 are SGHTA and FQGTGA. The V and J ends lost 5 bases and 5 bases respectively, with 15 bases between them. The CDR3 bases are TGTGCCAGCAGCCCCGGTATTCGAAGTGAGACCCAGTACTTC. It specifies CASSPGIRSETQYF. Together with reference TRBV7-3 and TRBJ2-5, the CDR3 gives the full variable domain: GAGVSQTPSNKVTEKGKYVELRCDPISGHTALYWYRQSLGQGPEFLIYFQGTGAADDSGLPNDRFFAVRPEGSVSTLKIQRTERGDSAVYLCASSPGIRSETQYFGPGTRLLVL.

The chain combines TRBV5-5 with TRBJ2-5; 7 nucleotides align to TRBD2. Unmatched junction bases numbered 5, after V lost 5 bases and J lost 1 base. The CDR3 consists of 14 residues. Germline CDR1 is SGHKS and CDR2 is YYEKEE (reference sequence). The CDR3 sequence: CASSPWTSQETQYF. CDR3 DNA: TGTGCCAGCAGTCCATGGACTAGCCAAGAGACCCAGTACTTC.

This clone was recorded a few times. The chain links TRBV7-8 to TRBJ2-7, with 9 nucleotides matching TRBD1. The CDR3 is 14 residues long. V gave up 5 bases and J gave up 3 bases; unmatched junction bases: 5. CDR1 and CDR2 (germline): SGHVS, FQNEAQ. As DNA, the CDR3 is TGTGCCAGCAGCCTCCGGGACAGGGTCTACGAGCAGTACTTC. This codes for CASSLRDRVYEQYF. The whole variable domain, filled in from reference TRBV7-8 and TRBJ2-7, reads GAGVSQSPRYKVAKRGQDVALRCDPISGHVSLFWYQQALGQGPEFLTYFQNEAQLDKSGLPSDRFFAERPEGSVSTLKIQRTQQEDSAVYLCASSLRDRVYEQYFGPGTRLTVT.

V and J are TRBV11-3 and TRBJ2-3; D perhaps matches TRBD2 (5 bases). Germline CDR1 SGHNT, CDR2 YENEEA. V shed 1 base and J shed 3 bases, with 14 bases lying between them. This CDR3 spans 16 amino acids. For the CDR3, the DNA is TGTGCCAGCAGCTTAGGCGCCTCCGAGGGAACAGATACGCAGTATTTT. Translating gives CASSLGASEGTDTQYF.

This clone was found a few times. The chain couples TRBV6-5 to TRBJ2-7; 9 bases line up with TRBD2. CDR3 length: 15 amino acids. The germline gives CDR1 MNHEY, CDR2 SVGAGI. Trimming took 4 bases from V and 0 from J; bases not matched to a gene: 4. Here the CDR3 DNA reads TGTGCCAGCAGTTCCGCGGGGGGGGGCTCCTACGAGCAGTACTTC. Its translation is CASSSAGGGSYEQYF.

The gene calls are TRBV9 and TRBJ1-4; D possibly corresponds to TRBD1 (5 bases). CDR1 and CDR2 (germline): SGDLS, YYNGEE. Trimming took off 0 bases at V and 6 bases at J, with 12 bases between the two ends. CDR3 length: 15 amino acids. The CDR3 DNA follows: TGTGCCAGCAGCGTAGAGGGCAGGGTGGATGAAAAACTGTTTTTT. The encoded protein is CASSVEGRVDEKLFF.

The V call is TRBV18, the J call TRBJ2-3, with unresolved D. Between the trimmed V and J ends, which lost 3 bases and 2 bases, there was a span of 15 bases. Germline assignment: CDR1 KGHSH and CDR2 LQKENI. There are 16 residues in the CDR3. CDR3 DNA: TGTGCCAGCTCACCCAACTCTAGATTGAACACAGATACGCAGTATTTT. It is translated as CASSPNSRLNTDTQYF.

The CDR3 DNA reads as TGCGCCAGCAGCCAAGAACCTAGCCGGTCCTACGAGCAGTACTTC. It encodes CASSQEPSRSYEQYF. The chain couples TRBV4-3 to TRBJ2-7; possible D gene TRBD2, 5 bases. The V gene lost 0 bases and the J gene lost 1 base, with 10 bases spanning the gap. Germline V lookup: CDR1 LGHNA, CDR2 YSLEER. The CDR3 length is 15 residues.

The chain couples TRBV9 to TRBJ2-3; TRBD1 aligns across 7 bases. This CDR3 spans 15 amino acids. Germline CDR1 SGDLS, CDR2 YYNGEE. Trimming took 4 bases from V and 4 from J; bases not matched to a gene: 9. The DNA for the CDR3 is TGTGCCAGCAGCCCGACAGGGTGGGAATCAGATACGCAGTATTTT. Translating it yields CASSPTGWESDTQYF.

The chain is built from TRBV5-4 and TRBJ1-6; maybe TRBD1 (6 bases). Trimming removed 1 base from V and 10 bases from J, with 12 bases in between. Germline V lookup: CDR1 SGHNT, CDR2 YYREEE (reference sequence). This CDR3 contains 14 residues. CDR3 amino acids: CASSLRAGDSPLHF. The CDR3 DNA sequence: TGTGCCAGCAGCTTGAGGGCAGGGGACTCACCCCTCCACTTT. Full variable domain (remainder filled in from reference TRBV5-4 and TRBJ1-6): ETGVTQSPTHLIKTRGQQVTLRCSSQSGHNTVSWYQQALGQGPQFIFQYYREEENGRGNFPPRFSGLQFPNYSSELNVNALELDDSALYLCASSLRAGDSPLHFGNGTRLTVT.

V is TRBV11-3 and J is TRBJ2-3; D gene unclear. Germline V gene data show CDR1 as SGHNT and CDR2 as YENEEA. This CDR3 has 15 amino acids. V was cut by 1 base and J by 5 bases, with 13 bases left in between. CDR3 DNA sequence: TGTGCCAGCAGCTTAGGACTCCTTGGTAGAGATACGCAGTATTTT. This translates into CASSLGLLGRDTQYF.

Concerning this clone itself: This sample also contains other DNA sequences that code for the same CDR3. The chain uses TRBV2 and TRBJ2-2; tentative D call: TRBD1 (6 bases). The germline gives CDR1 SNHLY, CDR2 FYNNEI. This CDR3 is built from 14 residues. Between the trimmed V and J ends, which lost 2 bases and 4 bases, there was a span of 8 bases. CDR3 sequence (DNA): TGTGCCAGCAGTGAATGGGGGCTCACCGGGGAGCTGTTTTTT. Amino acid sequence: CASSEWGLTGELFF.

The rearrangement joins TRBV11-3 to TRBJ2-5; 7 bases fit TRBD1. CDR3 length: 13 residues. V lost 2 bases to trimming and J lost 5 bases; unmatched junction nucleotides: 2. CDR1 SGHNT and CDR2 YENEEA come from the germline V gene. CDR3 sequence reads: CASSLQQGETQYF. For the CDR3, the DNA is TGTGCCAGCAGCTTACAACAGGGGGAGACCCAGTACTTC. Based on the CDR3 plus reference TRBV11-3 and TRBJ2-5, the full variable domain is EAGVVQSPRYKIIEKKQPVAFWCNPISGHNTLYWYLQNLGQGPELLIRYENEEAVDDSQLPKDRFSAERLKGVDSTLKIQPAELGDSAVYLCASSLQQGETQYFGPGTRLLVL.

CDR3 sequence reads: CASSPGRQGQGEQFF. The CDR3 DNA reads as TGTGCCAGCAGCCCGGGCCGACAGGGACAGGGTGAGCAGTTCTTC. The chain carries TRBV6-5 and TRBJ2-1, with 9 bases fitting TRBD1. The CDR3 length is 15 residues. Germline V gene sequence: CDR1 MNHEY, CDR2 SVGAGI. The junction had 12 bases not matched to a gene; V was cut back by 6 bases and J by 9 bases.

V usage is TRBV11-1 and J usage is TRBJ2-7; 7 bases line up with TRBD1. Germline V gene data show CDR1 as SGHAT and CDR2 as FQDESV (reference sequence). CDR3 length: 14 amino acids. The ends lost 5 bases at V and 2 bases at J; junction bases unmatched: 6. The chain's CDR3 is CASSPTGKTYEQYF. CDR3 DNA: TGTGCCAGCAGCCCGACAGGGAAAACCTACGAGCAGTACTTC.

The CDR3 DNA follows: TGTGCCAGCAGTCAGGGGGTTCAGCCCCAGCATTTT. Translation: CASSQGVQPQHF. This chain uses TRBV12-3 or TRBV12-4 with TRBJ1-5; 7 bases map to TRBD1. V shed 5 bases and J 6 bases; nucleotides not matched to a gene: 1. The CDR3 extends over 12 amino acids.

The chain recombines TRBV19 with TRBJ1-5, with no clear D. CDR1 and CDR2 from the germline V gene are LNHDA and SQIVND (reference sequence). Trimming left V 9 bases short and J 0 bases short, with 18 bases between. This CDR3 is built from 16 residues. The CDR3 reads CASSLWRRASNQPQHF. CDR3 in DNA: TGTGCCAGCAGTCTGTGGAGGCGAGCTAGCAATCAGCCCCAGCATTTT.

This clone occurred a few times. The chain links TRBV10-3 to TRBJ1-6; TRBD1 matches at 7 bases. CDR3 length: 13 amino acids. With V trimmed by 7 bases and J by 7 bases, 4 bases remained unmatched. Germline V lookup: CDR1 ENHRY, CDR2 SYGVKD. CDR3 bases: TGTGCCATCAAAGGACAGGAGAATTCACCCCTCCACTTT. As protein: CAIKGQENSPLHF.

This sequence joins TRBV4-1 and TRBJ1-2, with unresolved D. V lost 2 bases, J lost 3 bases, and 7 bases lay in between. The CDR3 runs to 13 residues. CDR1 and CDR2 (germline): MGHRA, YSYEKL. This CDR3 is CASSQTKDYGYTF. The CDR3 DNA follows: TGCGCCAGCAGCCAAACTAAGGACTATGGCTACACCTTC.

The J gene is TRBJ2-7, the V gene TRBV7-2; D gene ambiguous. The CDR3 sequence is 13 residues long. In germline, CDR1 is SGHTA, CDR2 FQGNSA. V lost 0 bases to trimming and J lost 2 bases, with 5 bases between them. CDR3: CASSLARTYEQYF. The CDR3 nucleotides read TGTGCCAGCAGCTTAGCGCGCACCTACGAGCAGTACTTC.

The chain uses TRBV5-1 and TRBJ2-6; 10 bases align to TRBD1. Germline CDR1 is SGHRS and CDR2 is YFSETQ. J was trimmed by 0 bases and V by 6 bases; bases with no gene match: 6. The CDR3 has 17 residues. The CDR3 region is CASTGQGLRSGANVLTF. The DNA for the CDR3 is TGCGCCAGCACGGGACAGGGGCTGCGCTCTGGGGCCAACGTCCTGACTTTC.

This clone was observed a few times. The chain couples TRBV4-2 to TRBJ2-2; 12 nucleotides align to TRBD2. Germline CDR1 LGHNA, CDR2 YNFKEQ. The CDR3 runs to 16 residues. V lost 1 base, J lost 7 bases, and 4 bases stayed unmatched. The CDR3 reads CASSQGVTSGSGELFF. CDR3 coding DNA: TGTGCCAGCAGCCAAGGCGTGACTAGCGGGAGCGGGGAGCTGTTTTTT.

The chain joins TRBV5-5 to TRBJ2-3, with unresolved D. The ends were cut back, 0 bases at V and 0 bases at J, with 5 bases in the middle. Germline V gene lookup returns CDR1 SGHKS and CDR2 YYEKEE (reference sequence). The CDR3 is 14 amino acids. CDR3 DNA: TGTGCCAGCAGCTTGGAGCTGAGCACAGATACGCAGTATTTT. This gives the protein CASSLELSTDTQYF.

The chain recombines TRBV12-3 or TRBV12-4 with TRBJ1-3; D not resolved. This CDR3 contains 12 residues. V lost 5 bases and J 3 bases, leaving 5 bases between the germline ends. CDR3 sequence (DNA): TGTGCCAGCAGTCTATTTGGAAACACCATATATTTT. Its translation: CASSLFGNTIYF.

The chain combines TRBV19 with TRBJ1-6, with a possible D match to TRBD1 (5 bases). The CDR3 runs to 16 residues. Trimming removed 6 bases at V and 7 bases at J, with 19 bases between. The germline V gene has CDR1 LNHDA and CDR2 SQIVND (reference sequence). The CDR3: CASRIRVGGDNSPLHF. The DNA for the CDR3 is TGTGCCAGTAGAATCAGGGTCGGGGGAGACAATTCACCCCTCCACTTT.

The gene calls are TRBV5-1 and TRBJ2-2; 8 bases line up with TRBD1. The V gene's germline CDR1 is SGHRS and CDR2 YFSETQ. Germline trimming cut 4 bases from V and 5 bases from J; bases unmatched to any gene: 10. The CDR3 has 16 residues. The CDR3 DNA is TGCGCCAGCAGCCTTTACAGGGGGTCAGAAACCGGGGAGCTGTTTTTT. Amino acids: CASSLYRGSETGELFF.